This T cell receptor beta chain comes out of a study of blood T cell repertoires in COVID-19. On the study more broadly: Spain, Italy and the United States supplied samples that represented acute and convalescent COVID-19. T cells, B-cell-depleted T cells, or PBMCs provided the cDNA or gDNA that served as material.

V was pared by 4 bases and J by 2 bases, with 19 bases between. From germline, CDR1 is SGDLS and CDR2 YYNGEE. The CDR3 spans 17 residues. In the original processing: From reference gene primer amplification, estimates of nucleated cell counts were derived. Assay: immunoSEQ multiplex PCR; the TCRdb copy retains only in-frame clones and omits some. The DNA was the basis for D and trimming; V, J and clone size are from that table. Here the sample spans approximately 240,000 clones, more than 65% being singletons. Material: peripheral blood. This chain links TRBV9 with TRBJ1-3; weak D call: TRBD1 (6 bases). The sequence was collected from a woman aged 55 to 70 with acute or convalescent COVID-19. CDR3 bases: TGTGCCAGCAGCCTGCAAACAGGGTTGCGGGCTGGAAACACCATATATTTT. This gives the protein CASSLQTGLRAGNTIYF.